This T cell receptor (beta chain) appears in the sequencing data of a study of shared clonotypes between healthy human individuals. Germline V CDR1 and CDR2: MGHDK, SYGVNS. J gave up 3 bases and V 3 bases, and 6 bases lay outside the gene matches. CDR3 length: 15 amino acids. The test was conducted at deep level. The data were produced by immunoSEQ multiplex PCR, yet TCRdb's version contains in-frame clones alone and is incomplete. The sample consists of approximately 1.9 million clones, 93% of them appearing once. Selected positively for CCR7 and CD45RO-negative, naive CD8 cells excluded terminally differentiated effector memory CD45RA+ cells.

V and J are TRBV25-1 and TRBJ1-2; 8 bases match TRBD1. The source of this sequence is a man between 18 and 29 years old in good health. Some clones in this sample may be carry-over from other donors' samples. The sample was naive CD8+ T cells from PBMCs. The CDR3 sequence is CASSEGAGGYYGYTF. CDR3 coding DNA: TGTGCCAGCAGTGAGGGGGCAGGGGGCTACTATGGCTACACCTTC.